There are a few counts of the clone carrying this T cell receptor (beta chain). The target antigen is unknown. Treatment reported: approximately 11-day PBMC culture with coronavirus spike peptide pools or control peptides (ViraFEST assay). The Oncomine TCR Beta short-read assay was what sequenced the DNA obtained from cultured CD4+ T cells. MiXCR was run by TCRdb on the PCR reads, yielding one entry per CDR3 protein. The repertoire holds approximately 15,000 distinct CDR3 sequences, 42% seen once, with roughly 19% in the top ten. There are 14 residues in the CDR3. Trimming took off 4 bases at V and 8 bases at J, with 14 bases between the two ends. CDR1 MNHNS and CDR2 SASEGT come from the germline V gene. These data originate in a study of vaccination and CD4 T cells after COVID-19.

The sequencing input was cultured CD4+ T cells from blood. This chain links TRBV6-1 with TRBJ1-4, with D perhaps matching TRBD1 (6 bases). The TCR comes from a human donor with COVID-19. The CDR3 bases are TGTGCCAGCAGTGCGCCAGGGGTTGGAGAAAAACTGTTTTTT. This sequence encodes CASSAPGVGEKLFF.